This T cell receptor beta chain derives from a study of blood T cells in healthy people across ages (dated by TCRdb to between 2015 and 2017). A note on the overall study: In model experiments, template switching captured about one uniquely barcoded TCR beta cDNA molecule for every two T cells. To track age-related changes in TCR beta repertoire diversity, the study relied on deep sequencing normalized with unique cDNA molecular identifiers. Using the same blood draw, the study looked at two additional independent replicas of 1 million unique cDNA reads for two donors, one aged 18 to 29 and the other aged 80 or older. Donors were grouped into four age groups: young (average 16 years), middle-aged (about 40), aged (approximately 58) and long-lived (approximately 75). To avoid experimental bias, donors of different ages were distributed randomly across sequencing lanes. What the work shows at the level of the full study, not this receptor alone: Estimates of total diversity based on one million sequenced T cells were regarded as lower bounds and as underestimates. The CMV infection status of donors was not known, potentially confounding age-related changes in expanded clonotypes. There was a strong correlation between observed TCR beta diversity and the percentage of naive T cells measured by flow cytometry. Compared with the aged group, the long-lived group had more naive CD4+ T cells, fewer expanded clones and increased TCR diversity, suggesting age selection. Because profiling used bulk unsorted PBMCs, naive and antigen-experienced compartments could not be compared conclusively. As age increased, observed TCR beta diversity per million T cells dropped in a roughly linear way, and a significant reduction was already evident by age about 40.

Receptors were amplified or captured by 5' RACE. Instrument on record: Illumina HiSeq 2500. The second PCR ran for roughly 7 to 12 cycles and used a J-beta primer mix along with a sample-barcoded 5' primer. Each TCR beta cDNA molecule received a unique molecular identifier from a template-switch 5' adaptor carrying 12 random nucleotides. Each sample yielded at least 2.5 million CDR3-containing paired-end reads. First-strand cDNA was synthesized from all RNA with the Mint cDNA synthesis kit, primed by a TRBC-specific oligonucleotide. All cDNA was treated with uracil-DNA glycosylase and then went through a first 18-cycle PCR with the universal primers M1SS and BC2_uni_R. In the authors' own workflow: Normalization of each sample was performed by random selection of 1 million high-quality reads, each carrying a distinct molecular identifier. Reads sharing molecular identifiers were discarded rather than binned into consensus sequences. MiTCR, run with a Q25 quality threshold and the strictest error-elimination algorithm, handled CDR3 identification, clonotype clustering and error correction. A nonparametric unseen species model with Euler transformation was used to estimate lower-bound total TCR beta diversity. Starting from the raw public reads, TCRdb applied fastp trimming at Q25, assembled clones with MiXCR and retained in-frame beta chains. Each CDR3 protein gets just one entry, which takes the most common genes and DNA from the rows behind it. The authors' filters were not applied to this entry. In this sample the table shows 700,000 to 950,000 distinct CDR3 sequences, roughly 60% of which occur a single time. Approximately 21% of the sample is in the top ten clones.

This clonotype was observed at least ten times. Its antigen is not yet known. Per-base qualities were not stored, and no clone one base away is much larger. The germline V gene (reference sequence) yields DFQATT for CDR1 and SNEGSKA for CDR2. Trimming accounts for 4 bases at V and 0 bases at J, while the number of junction bases matched to no gene is 8. The CDR3 runs 16 residues from the cysteine to the phenylalanine. Only the CDR3 portion is preserved as DNA: 48 bases, with reading frame beginning at the first base. Donors were a few dozen systemically healthy Caucasian individuals from Russia aged about 6 to 100 years. Each donor gave approximately 9.3 milliliters of peripheral blood, collected into EDTA-treated Vacutainer tubes. PBMCs were isolated by Ficoll-Paque density-gradient centrifugation, with at least 7 million obtained per sample. Total RNA, at least 5 micrograms per sample, was extracted from PBMCs with Trizol reagent. The percentages of naive CD45RAhigh/CD27high T cells were determined by flow cytometry on a PBMC aliquot from every donor.

Here the chain combines TRBV20-1 and TRBJ2-7, with TRBD2 identical over 11 junction bases. Sequencing input: blood. This sequence originates from a man younger than 40 in good health. The sequence in DNA is TGCAGTGCTACTGCGATAGCGGGGGGGCACTCCTACGAGCAGTACTTC. Its translation is CSATAIAGGHSYEQYF.